The 12 T cell receptor beta chains reported below all come from one sample, sequenced in a study of molecular identifiers for immune sequencing clone quantification. TCRdb re-derived calls from the PCR reads in MiXCR, one entry per CDR3 protein. There are 300,000 to 350,000 distinct CDR3 sequences in the sample; 20% to 25% occur only once, and approximately 0.84% lies in the top ten. Sequencing input: naive CD8+ T cells from blood, with Jurkat cell RNA spiked in. The subset is: FACS-sorted CD8+CD4-CCR7+CD45RA+ naive T cells. Every receptor here comes from a human donor in good health. Some libraries in this study had Jurkat cell RNA spiked in.

This clonotype was detected only a few times. The chain carries TRBV6-2 or TRBV6-3 and TRBJ2-7, with D possibly TRBD2 on 6 matching bases. The V and J ends lost 6 bases and 3 bases respectively, with 21 bases between them. Per germline, CDR1 MNHEY and CDR2 SVGEGT. The CDR3 spans 16 residues. For the CDR3, the DNA is TGTGCCAGCAGCCCTGGTCTGAGCGGGCGCCTCTACGAGCAGTACTTC. It encodes CASSPGLSGRLYEQYF.

This clonotype was detected ten times or more. This rearrangement joins TRBV6-2 or TRBV6-3 to TRBJ1-2; D not resolved. Germline V lookup: CDR1 MNHEY, CDR2 SVGEGT. The V gene lost 0 bases and the J gene lost 7 bases, with 12 bases spanning the gap. This CDR3 has 14 amino acids. CDR3 sequence: CASSYSPSFLGYTF. In DNA form, the CDR3 reads TGTGCCAGCAGTTACTCTCCCAGCTTTCTTGGCTACACCTTC.

In its sample, this clonotype was seen many times. The V and J genes are TRBV4-3 and TRBJ2-7; TRBD2 is a possible D gene (7 bases). CDR1 is LGHNA and CDR2 is YSLEER in the germline V gene. This CDR3 comprises 14 residues. V gave up 1 base and J gave up 5 bases, with 12 bases separating them. The CDR3 DNA reads TGCGCCAGCAGCCAAGTGGGGGGGGCGCACGAGCAGTACTTC. It specifies CASSQVGGAHEQYF.

The sample holds many counts of this clonotype. The J gene is TRBJ2-1, the V gene TRBV18; D gene unclear. The V end was cut by 6 bases, the J end by 0 bases, with 15 bases between. CDR1 and CDR2 from the germline V gene are KGHSH and LQKENI. This CDR3 spans 16 amino acids. The chain's CDR3 is CASSLDTESSYNEQFF. The DNA for the CDR3 is TGTGCCAGCTCCCTAGACACCGAAAGCTCCTACAATGAGCAGTTCTTC.

Many counts were recorded for this clonotype. The chain links TRBV20-1 to TRBJ2-3; TRBD2 might be the D (5 bases). CDR1 and CDR2 from the germline V gene are DFQATT and SNEGSKA (reference sequence). The V and J ends lost 0 bases and 8 bases respectively, with 18 bases between them. This CDR3 comprises 15 residues. CDR3 nucleotide sequence: TGCAGTGCTAGAGATTCTCGGGTGGTTGCGGGTACGCAGTATTTT. It encodes CSARDSRVVAGTQYF.

This clonotype was detected a few times. The gene calls are TRBV20-1 and TRBJ2-3; D perhaps matches TRBD1 (6 bases). This CDR3 spans 17 amino acids. Trimming stripped 6 bases from V and 2 bases from J, with 24 bases between. Looked up from germline, CDR1 is DFQATT and CDR2 is SNEGSKA (reference sequence). The CDR3 region has the DNA TGCAGTGCCCCAGATCCCTCACAGGGATTATACACAGATACGCAGTATTTT. Translation gives CSAPDPSQGLYTDTQYF.

In the case of this clonotype: A much larger clone lies one base from this, so it may be a read error. The chain links TRBV12-3 or TRBV12-4 to TRBJ2-5; 9 bases align to TRBD1. The CDR3 spans 13 residues. With V trimmed by 6 bases and J by 4 bases, 3 bases remained unmatched. DNA for the CDR3: TGTGCCAGCAGGGACAGGGGCCGAGAGACCCAGTACTTC. Amino acid sequence: CASRDRGRETQYF.

This clonotype was seen repeatedly, ten times or more. This rearrangement joins TRBV6-5 to TRBJ2-2, with D tentatively TRBD1 or TRBD2 (5 bases each). Germline CDR1 is MNHEY and CDR2 is SVGAGI. The CDR3 has 12 residues. Deletions cut 2 bases from V and 8 bases from J, with 6 bases between. In DNA form, the CDR3 reads TGTGCCAGCAGTTACGAGGGGGGGGAGCTGTTTTTT. Amino acid sequence: CASSYEGGELFF.

The chain employs TRBV7-9 and TRBJ2-7, with no clear D. The germline V and J ends were trimmed by 5 bases and 0 bases, with 11 bases remaining between them. Germline values: CDR1 SEHNR, CDR2 FQNEAQ (reference sequence). The CDR3 contains 14 residues. The CDR3 region is CASSPAANSYEQYF. CDR3 bases: TGTGCCAGCAGCCCAGCAGCGAACTCCTACGAGCAGTACTTC.

Notes on this clonotype: This clone may be a read error of a much larger clone one base away. This likely comes from a read error, as the CDR3 has no conserved phenylalanine or tryptophan at its end. This sequence joins TRBV28 and TRBJ2-1, with a possible D match to TRBD1 (5 bases). Deletions cut 7 bases from V and 9 bases from J, with 13 bases between. Germline CDR1 and CDR2: MDHEN and SYDVKM. CDR3 size: 12 residues. The CDR3 DNA sequence: TGTGCCAGCAACCCTCTTAGGGGTGAGCAGTTCCTC. It codes for CASNPLRGEQFL.

This clonotype was counted between two and nine times. The chain employs TRBV4-1 and TRBJ2-2; TRBD1 agrees at 7 bases. The length of the CDR3 is 15 residues. Germline V gene lookup returns CDR1 MGHRA and CDR2 YSYEKL. The junction had 4 bases not matched to a gene; V was cut back by 3 bases and J by 3 bases. DNA for the CDR3: TGCGCCAGCAGCCACGCCACAGGGGACACCGGGGAGCTGTTTTTT. It specifies CASSHATGDTGELFF.

In its sample, this clonotype was seen a few times. The chain combines TRBV13 with TRBJ2-1, with 9 bases matching TRBD1. The germline gives CDR1 PRHDT, CDR2 FYEKMQ (reference sequence). The CDR3 is 18 amino acids. V was pared by 1 base and J by 0 bases, with 7 bases of the junction left unmatched. The CDR3 protein is CASSLVGGQGISYNEQFF. CDR3 bases: TGTGCCAGCAGCTTAGTGGGGGGACAGGGTATCTCCTACAATGAGCAGTTCTTC.